The clone carrying this TCR beta chain was recorded many times. Its target is unknown. This record belongs to a study of early T cells in non-severe SARS-CoV-2 infection. Study-wide results and limits: VDJdb-based annotation leaned toward anti-spike CD8 responses and missed private and CD4 specificities.

TCRdb re-called the 5' RACE reads through MiXCR, storing one row per CDR3 protein. The data contain some 110,000 distinct CDR3 sequences, 15% of them singletons. CDR3 length equals 12 residues. CDR1 is DFQATT and CDR2 is SNEGSKA in the germline V gene (reference sequence). The V and J ends lost 6 bases and 9 bases respectively, with 15 bases between them. Sequenced sample: whole blood. The rearrangement links TRBV20-1 to TRBJ2-1; perhaps TRBD2 as D (6 bases). The clonotype was recovered from an adult who was a healthcare worker with PCR-confirmed SARS-CoV-2 infection or an uninfected control (not recorded which). The chain's CDR3 is CSANPSASEQFF. In nucleotides, the CDR3 is TGCAGTGCCAATCCTAGCGCCAGTGAGCAGTTCTTC.